At least ten counts were recorded for the clone carrying this T cell receptor beta chain. Its antigen remains unidentified. The germline gene is not matched at one end of the junction; a read error may be the cause. One entry per CDR3 protein results from TCRdb running MiXCR on the 5' RACE reads. Here the sample spans roughly 160,000 distinct CDR3 sequences, about 7% being singletons. This record belongs to a study of T cells after yellow fever vaccination. The wider study: Preparation of fractions with low cell numbers was performed using SMART-Seq v4 Ultra Low Input. Broader study findings: The secondary response was weaker, and its peak arrived faster, on day 5 versus 15. FACS-sorted repertoires could harbor abundant contaminating bulk-population clonotypes. Researchers noted that a small share of clonotypes showed up in both CD4 and CD8 compartments.

The CDR3 extends over 14 amino acids. Looked up from germline, CDR1 is SSHAT and CDR2 is FNYEAQ (reference sequence). The chain couples TRBV7-7 to TRBJ2-1, with D perhaps TRBD1 or TRBD2 (5 bases each). Sequenced here: CD4+ T cells sorted from PBMCs, sampled around 5 days after the first yellow fever vaccination. This receptor was identified in a man aged 18 to 29 who received the YFV17D yellow fever vaccine. The CDR3 coding sequence is TGTGCTAGCAGCTACGGACCCGTTGGGGGTGAGCAGTTCTTC. Translating gives CASSYGPVGGEQFF.